A selection of T cell receptor beta chains follows, all from one sample in a study of cytomegalovirus exposure and HLA in healthy donors. This table comes from immunoSEQ multiplex PCR, and its TCRdb copy is limited to in-frame clones, with some not included. The table shows around 97,000 clones, with less than 10% occurring only once. The sequenced sample consisted of PBMCs. Source of these receptors: a man in his forties or fifties in good health and CMV-seropositive. CDR3s include the opening cysteine and the closing phenylalanine or tryptophan. The D gene is left open where the match is weak. Not all rows give a size; the values are once, few, many and, for expanded clones, a class.

TRBJ2-1,TRBV7-9,.,.,CASSLAPGNRINEQFF,TGTGCCAGCAGCTTAGCCCCAGGGAATCGCATCAATGAGCAGTTCTTC
TRBJ2-2,TRBV5-4,.,TRBD1,CASSRQGGNTGELFF,TGTGCCAGCAGCCGACAGGGTGGGAACACCGGGGAGCTGTTTTTT
TRBJ1-5,TRBV5-1,few,TRBD1,CASSVGQGDQPQHF,TGCGCCAGCAGCGTGGGACAGGGGGACCAGCCCCAGCATTTT
TRBJ1-1,TRBV7-9,.,TRBD1,CASSSPKGQGVELGTEAFF,TGTGCCAGCAGCTCACCAAAAGGACAGGGGGTTGAATTGGGCACTGAAGCTTTCTTT
TRBJ1-6,TRBV19,.,TRBD1,CASSIPGTASPLHF,TGTGCCAGTAGTATCCCGGGGACAGCCTCACCCCTCCACTTT
TRBJ1-2,TRBV21-1,few,.,CASSKWSTARRDRGFGYGYTF,TGTGCCAGCAGCAAATGGAGTACCGCCCGCCGGGACAGGGGGTTTGGCTATGGCTACACCTTC
TRBJ2-7,TRBV19,.,.,CASRPYASSYEQYF,TGTGCCAGTAGACCTTACGCTAGCTCCTACGAGCAGTACTTC
TRBJ2-1,TRBV9,.,TRBD2,CASSSRTRGSAEQFF,TGTGCCAGCAGCTCTCGGACTAGAGGGAGCGCTGAGCAGTTCTTC
TRBJ1-2,TRBV9,.,.,CASSAGGGDLGYTF,TGTGCCAGCAGCGCCGGGGGGGGCGATTTGGGCTACACCTTC
TRBJ2-7,TRBV27,.,TRBD1,CASSNRGAYEQYF,TGTGCCAGCAGCAACAGGGGCGCCTACGAGCAGTACTTC
TRBJ2-7,TRBV19,few,.,CASGTPGVSYEQYF,TGTGCCAGTGGGACGCCGGGGGTTTCCTACGAGCAGTACTTC
TRBJ2-7,TRBV29-1,.,.,CSVEREARGTYEQYF,TGCAGCGTTGAACGGGAAGCTAGGGGGACCTACGAGCAGTACTTC
TRBJ2-7,TRBV2,.,TRBD2,CAIAGGPGYEQYF,TGTGCTATAGCGGGAGGGCCAGGCTACGAGCAGTACTTC
TRBJ2-5,TRBV7-9,few,TRBD2,CASSAFKRELETQYF,TGTGCCAGCAGCGCCTTCAAGCGGGAGCTTGAGACCCAGTACTTC
TRBJ1-4,TRBV28,few,TRBD1,CASSPPTGNSEKLFF,TGTGCCAGCAGTCCTCCGACAGGGAATTCCGAAAAACTGTTTTTT
TRBJ1-5,TRBV2,.,.,CASSAGDSNQPQHF,TGTGCCAGCAGTGCGGGGGATAGCAATCAGCCCCAGCATTTT
TRBJ2-3,TRBV6-6,.,TRBD2,CASSLAGAQYF,TGTGCCAGCAGTTTAGCGGGAGCACAGTATTTT
TRBJ2-2,TRBV27,many,.,CASSPLTGELFF,TGTGCCAGCAGTCCCCTCACCGGGGAGCTGTTTTTT
TRBJ2-5,TRBV4-1,few,TRBD1,CASSRGDRGKETQYF,TGCGCCAGCAGCCGAGGGGACAGGGGGAAAGAGACCCAGTACTTC
TRBJ2-1,TRBV9,few,.,CASSVRDTSSYNEQFF,TGTGCCAGCAGCGTTCGGGACACGAGCTCCTACAATGAGCAGTTCTTC
TRBJ1-1,TRBV6-5,.,.,CASSYAGRGWNTEAFF,TGTGCCAGCAGTTACGCGGGGAGGGGCTGGAACACTGAAGCTTTCTTT
TRBJ2-7,TRBV5-1,few,.,CASRLDGGGTSYEQYF,TGCGCCAGCAGACTCGATGGTGGGGGCACGAGCTACGAGCAGTACTTC
TRBJ2-1,TRBV18,.,TRBD2,CASSPILAGVYNEQFF,TGTGCCAGCTCACCAATTCTAGCGGGGGTATACAATGAGCAGTTCTTC
TRBJ2-1,TRBV5-1,few,TRBD1,CASSPRDRGNEQFF,TGCGCCAGCAGCCCGCGGGACAGGGGCAATGAGCAGTTCTTC
TRBJ1-2,TRBV19,.,.,CASRDRKANYGYTF,TGTGCCAGTAGAGACAGGAAAGCTAACTATGGCTACACCTTC
TRBJ2-7,TRBV30,few,.,CAWSRGRYYEQYF,TGTGCCTGGAGTAGGGGCAGATATTACGAGCAGTACTTC
TRBJ1-2,TRBV5-1,few,TRBD1,CASSSNRGLDSYGYTF,TGCGCCAGCAGCTCCAACAGGGGCCTGGACTCCTATGGCTACACCTTC
TRBJ2-7,TRBV25-1,.,TRBD1,CASSPGGAEAREQYF,TGTGCCAGCTCCCCAGGGGGCGCTGAGGCTCGCGAGCAGTACTTC
TRBJ2-1,TRBV11-2,few,TRBD2,CASSSLRGRTTMSQFF,TGTGCCAGCAGCTCCCTCCGCGGGAGGACTACAATGTCGCAGTTCTTC
TRBJ2-1,TRBV2,.,.,CASSNSEQFF,TGTGCCAGCAGCAACAGTGAGCAGTTCTTC
TRBJ2-7,TRBV28,.,TRBD2,CASSPPGGVSYEQYF,TGTGCCAGCAGTCCCCCGGGGGGGGTTTCCTACGAGCAGTACTTC
TRBJ1-1,TRBV4-3,few,.,CASSQDRNTEAFF,TGCGCCAGCAGCCAAGATCGTAACACTGAAGCTTTCTTT
TRBJ1-1,TRBV4-3,.,.,CASSSARHTEAFF,TGCGCCAGCAGCTCCGCCAGACATACTGAAGCTTTCTTT